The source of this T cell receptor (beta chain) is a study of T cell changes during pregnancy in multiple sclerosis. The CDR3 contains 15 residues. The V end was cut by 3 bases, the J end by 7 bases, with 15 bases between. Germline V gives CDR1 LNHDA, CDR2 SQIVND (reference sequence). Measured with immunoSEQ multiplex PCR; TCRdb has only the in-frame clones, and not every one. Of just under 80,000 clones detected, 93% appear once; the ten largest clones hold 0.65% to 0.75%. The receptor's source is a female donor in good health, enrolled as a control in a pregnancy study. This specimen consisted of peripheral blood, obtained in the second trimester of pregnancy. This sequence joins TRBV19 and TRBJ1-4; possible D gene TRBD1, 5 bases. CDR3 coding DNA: TGTGCCAGTAGTATTGGAGGGGCCGGGGGTGAAAAACTGTTTTTT. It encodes CASSIGGAGGEKLFF.